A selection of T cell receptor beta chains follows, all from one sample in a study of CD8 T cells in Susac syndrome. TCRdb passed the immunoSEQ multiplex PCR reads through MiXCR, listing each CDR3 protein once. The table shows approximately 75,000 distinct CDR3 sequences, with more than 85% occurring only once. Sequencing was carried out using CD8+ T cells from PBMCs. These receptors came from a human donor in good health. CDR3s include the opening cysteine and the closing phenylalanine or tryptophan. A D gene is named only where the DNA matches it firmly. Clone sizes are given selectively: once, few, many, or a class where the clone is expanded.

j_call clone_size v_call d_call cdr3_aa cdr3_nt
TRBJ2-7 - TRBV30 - CACLGLEFYEQYF TGTGCCTGTCTGGGACTGGAGTTCTACGAGCAGTACTTC
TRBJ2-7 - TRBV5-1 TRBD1 CASSTGTGGYEQYF TGCGCCAGCAGTACTGGGACAGGGGGCTACGAGCAGTACTTC
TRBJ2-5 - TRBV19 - CASNAGPQETQYF TGTGCCAGTAACGCGGGCCCGCAAGAGACCCAGTACTTC
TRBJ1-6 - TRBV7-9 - CASSLITGQNSPLHF TGTGCCAGCAGCTTAATCACCGGGCAGAATTCACCCCTCCACTTT
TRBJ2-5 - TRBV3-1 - CASSQDKGETQYF TGTGCCAGCAGCCAAGATAAGGGGGAGACCCAGTACTTC
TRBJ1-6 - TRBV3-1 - CASSQEPSGLNSPLHF TGTGCCAGCAGCCAAGAACCCTCTGGGCTAAATTCACCCCTCCACTTT
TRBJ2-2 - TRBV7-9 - CASSSDSRPGELFF TGTGCCAGCAGCTCGGACAGTAGGCCCGGGGAGCTGTTTTTT
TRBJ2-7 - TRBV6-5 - CASNLGPGSDEQYF TGTGCCAGCAACCTTGGGCCAGGGTCCGACGAGCAGTACTTC
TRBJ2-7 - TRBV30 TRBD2 CASSGGYEQYF TGTGCCAGTAGCGGGGGTTACGAGCAGTACTTC
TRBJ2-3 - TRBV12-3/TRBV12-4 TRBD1 CASSPGTGSTDTQYF TGTGCCAGCAGCCCCGGGACAGGGAGCACAGATACGCAGTATTTT
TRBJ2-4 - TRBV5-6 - CASSLGPRDIQYF TGTGCCAGCAGCTTGGGTCCGAGGGACATTCAGTACTTC
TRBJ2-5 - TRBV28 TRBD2 CASSFLSGGAEETQYF TGTGCCAGCAGTTTCCTAAGCGGGGGAGCGGAGGAGACCCAGTACTTC
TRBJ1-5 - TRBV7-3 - CASSLTHGTNQPQHF TGTGCCAGCAGCTTAACCCATGGGACAAATCAGCCCCAGCATTTT
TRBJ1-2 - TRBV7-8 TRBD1 CASSSPGTGHGYTF TGTGCCAGCAGCTCGCCCGGGACAGGGCATGGCTACACCTTC
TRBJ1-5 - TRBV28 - CASSTLGSLTQPQHF TGTGCCAGCAGTACGCTTGGGAGTCTAACTCAGCCCCAGCATTTT
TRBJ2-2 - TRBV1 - CTSSQDSEKGETGELFF TGCACCAGCAGCCAAGATTCGGAAAAAGGGGAGACCGGGGAGCTGTTTTTT
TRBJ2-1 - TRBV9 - CASSAPRRNEQFF TGTGCCAGCAGCGCCCCACGAAGGAATGAGCAGTTCTTC
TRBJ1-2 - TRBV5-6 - CASSTGVNYGYTF TGTGCCAGTTCGACAGGCGTTAACTATGGCTACACCTTC
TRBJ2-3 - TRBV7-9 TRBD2 CASSDTGTSLDTQYF TGTGCCAGCAGCGACACCGGGACTAGCCTCGATACGCAGTATTTT
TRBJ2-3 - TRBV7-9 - CASSTLLDSDTQYF TGTGCCAGCAGCACATTACTAGACTCAGATACGCAGTATTTT
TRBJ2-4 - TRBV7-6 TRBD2 CASSLGTGGRGNIQYF TGTGCCAGCAGCTTAGGAACGGGGGGGAGGGGAAACATTCAGTACTTC
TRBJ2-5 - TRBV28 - CASSFDAPKIQYF TGTGCCAGCAGTTTTGACGCACCCAAGATCCAGTACTTC
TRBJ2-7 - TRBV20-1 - CSARVVSSYEQYF TGCAGTGCTAGAGTAGTAAGCTCCTACGAGCAGTACTTC
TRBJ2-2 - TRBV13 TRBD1 CASSLRDSRTGELFF TGTGCCAGCAGCCTCCGGGACAGCCGGACCGGGGAGCTGTTTTTT
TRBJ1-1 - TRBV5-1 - CASSPAGTEAFF TGCGCCAGCAGCCCGGCGGGAACTGAAGCTTTCTTT
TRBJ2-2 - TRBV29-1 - CSVDTTGELFF TGCAGCGTTGATACCACCGGGGAGCTGTTTTTT
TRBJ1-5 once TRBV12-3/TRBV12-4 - CASSLLGRGNQPQHF TGTGCCAGCAGCCTCCTGGGGCGAGGCAATCAGCCCCAGCATTTT
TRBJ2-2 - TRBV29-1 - CSVEGAQHTNTGELFF TGCAGCGTTGAGGGTGCCCAACACACGAACACCGGGGAGCTGTTTTTT
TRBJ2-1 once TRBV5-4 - CASSPLPAGEQFF TGTGCCAGCAGCCCCCTTCCTGCTGGCGAGCAGTTCTTC
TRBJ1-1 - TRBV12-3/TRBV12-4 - CASSLFRDMNTEAFF TGTGCCAGCAGTTTATTCCGCGATATGAACACTGAAGCTTTCTTT
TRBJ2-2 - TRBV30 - CAWSQGLQGELFF TGTGCCTGGAGTCAGGGGCTCCAAGGGGAGCTGTTTTTT
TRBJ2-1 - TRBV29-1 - CSVYSLNEQFF TGCAGCGTCTACAGCTTAAATGAGCAGTTCTTC
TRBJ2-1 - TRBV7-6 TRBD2 CASSPFYAGAYNEQFF TGTGCCAGCAGCCCATTCTATGCGGGGGCCTACAATGAGCAGTTCTTC
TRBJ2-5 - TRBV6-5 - CASSYSREPTGEGTQYF TGTGCCAGCAGTTACTCGAGGGAGCCGACAGGGGAGGGAACCCAGTACTTC
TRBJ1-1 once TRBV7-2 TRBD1 CASSALQGAYTEAFF TGTGCCAGCAGCGCCCTTCAGGGGGCATATACTGAAGCTTTCTTT
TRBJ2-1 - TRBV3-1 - CASSQIHSSPNEQFF TGTGCCAGCAGCCAAATACACTCCTCTCCCAATGAGCAGTTCTTC
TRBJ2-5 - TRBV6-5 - CASTDLGGGLETQYF TGTGCCAGCACCGACCTTGGGGGGGGGCTGGAGACCCAGTACTTC
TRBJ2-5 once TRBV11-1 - CASSFRGLQETQYF TGTGCCAGCAGCTTCAGGGGACTGCAAGAGACCCAGTACTTC
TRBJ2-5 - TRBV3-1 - CASSQEAHIQETQYF TGTGCCAGCAGCCAAGAGGCCCACATCCAAGAGACCCAGTACTTC
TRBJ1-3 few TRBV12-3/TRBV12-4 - CASGGNTIYF TGTGCCAGCGGGGGAAACACCATATATTTT
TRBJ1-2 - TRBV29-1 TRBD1 CSVDRDRGGIGGYTF TGCAGCGTCGATCGTGACAGGGGAGGAATAGGTGGCTACACCTTC
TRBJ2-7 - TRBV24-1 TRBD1 CATSDPRDSYEQYF TGTGCCACCAGTGACCCTAGGGACAGCTACGAGCAGTACTTC
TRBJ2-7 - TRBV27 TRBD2 CASSLAGSSYEQYF TGTGCCAGCAGCTTAGCGGGGAGCTCCTACGAGCAGTACTTC
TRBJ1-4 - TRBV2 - CASRSGWTNEKLFF TGTGCCAGCAGGTCAGGTTGGACTAATGAAAAACTGTTTTTT
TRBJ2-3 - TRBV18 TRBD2 CASSPPLGTSGERDTQYF TGTGCCAGCTCACCACCGCTAGGGACTAGCGGGGAGAGGGATACGCAGTATTTT
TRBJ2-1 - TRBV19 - CASSMVPGSYNEQFF TGTGCCAGTAGTATGGTTCCCGGATCCTACAATGAGCAGTTCTTC